This TCR beta chain appears in the sequencing data of a study of cytotoxic CD8 clonotypes in ibrutinib-treated CLL. Study-level background: The response samples were taken once patients had been treated for a median of approximately 13 months, range 6 to 36.

This CDR3 region has 11 residues. The germline V and J ends were trimmed by 6 bases and 4 bases, with 7 bases remaining between them. Germline CDR1 and CDR2: MDHEN and SYDVKM. Study-wide results and caveats: Progressing patients had sampling times that differed from those of sustained-remission patients. T-cell clonality at baseline went above that of age-matched healthy donors and rose and fell with circulating CD8+ T-cell counts.

There are a few counts of this clone. Its target is not known. The same CDR3 is also encoded by other DNA sequences in this sample. TCRdb's copy holds only in-frame clones and misses some; the assay was immunoSEQ multiplex PCR. The sample lists 150,000 to 200,000 clones, around 72% occurring once. The sequences come from PBMCs, collected after 24 months of ibrutinib treatment. The receptor's source is a human donor with chronic lymphocytic leukemia. The chain uses TRBV28 and TRBJ2-7; possible D gene TRBD1, 6 bases. The DNA of the CDR3 is TGTGCCAGCAGAGGGGGTTACGAGCAGTACTTC. Translating it yields CASRGGYEQYF.